The 19 T cell receptor beta chains below come from one sample, sequenced in a study of identical twins. From the 5' RACE reads, TCRdb called clonotypes with MiXCR, one entry per CDR3 protein. The data contain under 300,000 distinct CDR3 sequences, 11% to 15% of them singletons. Specimen: memory (CD45RO+) T cells sorted from blood. These receptors were collected from a woman aged 18-29 years in good health.

The V gene is TRBV7-8, the J gene TRBJ2-7, with a possible D match to TRBD1 (5 bases). Germline CDR1 SGHVS, CDR2 FQNEAQ. With 5 bases removed from V and 1 base from J, the gap between germline ends came to 15 bases. The CDR3 sequence is 15 residues long. The CDR3 region has the DNA TGTGCCAGCAGCAAGGGGCGAGTGACGTCCTACGAGCAGTACTTC. Its protein product is CASSKGRVTSYEQYF.

This clonotype was counted ten times or more. The V and J genes are TRBV5-1 and TRBJ1-1; 7 bases match TRBD1. In germline, CDR1 is SGHRS, CDR2 YFSETQ. V shed 4 bases and J 1 base; nucleotides not matched to a gene: 7. The CDR3 loop spans 15 amino acids. Here the CDR3 DNA reads TGCGCCAGCAGCATGCTGGGACAGCGGAACACTGAAGCTTTCTTT. Translation gives CASSMLGQRNTEAFF.

The rearrangement joins TRBV12-3 or TRBV12-4 to TRBJ2-3; maybe TRBD1 (6 bases). CDR3 length: 16 residues. V was trimmed by 6 bases and J by 1 base, leaving 17 bases between them. This CDR3 reads CASRDLQGSGTDTQYF. CDR3 nucleotide sequence: TGTGCCAGCAGAGACCTACAGGGATCGGGCACAGATACGCAGTATTTT.

This chain joins TRBV7-2 and TRBJ2-7, with 8 bases fitting TRBD2. This CDR3 has 14 residues. The V and J ends lost 3 bases and 4 bases, in that order; junction bases with no gene match: 5. Germline V lookup: CDR1 SGHTA, CDR2 FQGNSA. The CDR3 region has the DNA TGTGCCAGCAGCTTGACTAGCGCTCAATACGAGCAGTACTTC. Protein product: CASSLTSAQYEQYF.

This clonotype was detected a few times. The V gene is TRBV5-6, the J gene TRBJ2-1; 9 bases fit TRBD1. CDR1 and CDR2 (germline): SGHDT, YYEEEE. The CDR3 has 15 residues. Losses at the gene ends were 0 bases for V and 6 bases for J; bases not matched to a gene: 4. In DNA form, the CDR3 reads TGTGCCAGCAGCTTGGTACAGGGGGCCCGCAATGAGCAGTTCTTC. This gives the protein CASSLVQGARNEQFF.

In its sample, this clonotype was seen a few times. The rearrangement uses TRBV10-3 and TRBJ1-6; 11 bases map to TRBD1. CDR3 length: 16 residues. CDR1 ENHRY and CDR2 SYGVKD come from the germline V gene. V trimming: 5 bases; J trimming: 9 bases; junction bases outside the gene matches: 9. The CDR3 DNA reads TGTGCCATCAGTCCCAAGGGGGACAGGGGGGGTTCACCCCTCCACTTT. It yields the protein CAISPKGDRGGSPLHF.

CDR3 coding DNA: TGTGCCAGCCTCATTTCACTCGGCACTGAAGCTTTCTTT. It yields the protein CASLISLGTEAFF. The chain joins TRBV6-6 to TRBJ1-1; D is ambiguous. V lost 8 bases, J lost 4 bases, and 14 bases lay in between. CDR3 size: 13 residues. CDR1 MNHNY and CDR2 SVGAGI come from the germline V gene (reference sequence).

In its sample, this clonotype was seen once. This chain connects TRBV20-1 to TRBJ2-3; the D is unclear. This CDR3 is 14 amino acids long. Germline loops: CDR1 DFQATT, CDR2 SNEGSKA (reference sequence). Trimming left V 8 bases short and J 0 bases short, with 15 bases between. The CDR3 reads CSIDPQASTDTQYF. The CDR3 coding sequence is TGCAGTATCGACCCGCAGGCTAGCACAGATACGCAGTATTTT.

The rearrangement links TRBV11-2 to TRBJ1-2; the D gene is possibly TRBD1 (6 bases). V lost 3 bases and J 7 bases, leaving 12 bases between the germline ends. Germline V CDR1 and CDR2: SGHAT, FQNNGV. This CDR3 is 13 amino acids long. CDR3 sequence: CASSLQGLGGYTF. CDR3 sequence (DNA): TGTGCCAGCAGCTTGCAGGGGTTGGGTGGCTACACCTTC.

The chain joins TRBV9 to TRBJ2-1; 10 nucleotides agree with TRBD2. CDR3 length: 20 amino acids. The trim removed 1 base at V and 0 bases at J, leaving 13 bases unmatched. Per germline, CDR1 SGDLS and CDR2 YYNGEE. In nucleotides, the CDR3 is TGTGCCAGCAGCGTATCTTCCTCCTTAGCGGGGGGCCACTCCTACAATGAGCAGTTCTTC. Protein product: CASSVSSSLAGGHSYNEQFF.

This clonotype was seen many times. This chain uses TRBV7-9 with TRBJ1-4, with a possible D match to TRBD1 (6 bases). Per the germline V gene, CDR1 is SEHNR and CDR2 is FQNEAQ (reference sequence). This CDR3 contains 15 residues. Trimming left V 2 bases short and J 9 bases short, with 16 bases between. The CDR3 nucleotides are TGTGCCAGCAGCTTACAGAGGACAGAGGCCCAAAAACTGTTTTTT. It encodes CASSLQRTEAQKLFF. Drawing the rest from reference TRBV7-9 and TRBJ1-4, the complete variable domain is DTGVSQNPRHKITKRGQNVTFRCDPISEHNRLYWYRQTLGQGPEFLTYFQNEAQLEKSRLLSDRFSAERPKGSFSTLEIQRTEQGDSAMYLCASSLQRTEAQKLFFGSGTQLSVL.

This clonotype was seen ten or more times. The chain combines TRBV25-1 with TRBJ2-7; perhaps TRBD2 as D (6 bases). The germline V gene has CDR1 MGHDK and CDR2 SYGVNS. This CDR3 comprises 15 residues. The V end was cut by 1 base, the J end by 3 bases, with 13 bases between. CDR3 sequence: CASSEFGTLGYEQYF. The DNA for the CDR3 is TGTGCCAGCAGTGAATTTGGGACTTTGGGCTACGAGCAGTACTTC.

A few counts support this clonotype. The rearrangement joins TRBV5-1 to TRBJ1-2; 7 bases agree with TRBD1. This CDR3 region has 16 residues. Germline V lookup: CDR1 SGHRS, CDR2 YFSETQ. Trimming cost V 0 bases and J 8 bases; bases outside gene matches: 13. As DNA, the CDR3 is TGCGCCAGCAGCTTGGGTTTTGGACAGGCGGAACCAGGCTACACCTTC. Amino acid sequence: CASSLGFGQAEPGYTF.

This clonotype was picked up a small number of times. This rearrangement joins TRBV20-1 to TRBJ1-1, with D maybe TRBD1 (5 bases). The CDR3 spans 14 residues. The V end was cut by 3 bases, the J end by 7 bases, with 18 bases between. Per the germline V gene, CDR1 is DFQATT and CDR2 is SNEGSKA (reference sequence). The CDR3 sequence: CSASFRGRGGEAFF. CDR3 DNA sequence: TGCAGTGCTAGTTTCCGAGGGAGGGGAGGTGAAGCTTTCTTT.

V usage is TRBV15 and J usage is TRBJ1-1; D possibly corresponds to TRBD1 (5 bases). The germline gives CDR1 LNHNV, CDR2 YYDKDF (reference sequence). The CDR3 spans 15 residues. V was cut by 0 bases and J by 7 bases, with 15 bases left in between. The CDR3 loop is CATSREPRVPGEAFF. DNA for the CDR3: TGTGCCACCAGCAGAGAACCCAGGGTACCCGGTGAAGCTTTCTTT.

The chain carries TRBV7-2 and TRBJ2-7; 8 bases match TRBD1. Germline values: CDR1 SGHTA, CDR2 FQGNSA. The length of the CDR3 is 14 residues. Trimming took 5 bases from V and 4 from J; bases not matched to a gene: 7. DNA of the CDR3: TGTGCCAGCAGCAACCGGGACAGGAGATACGAGCAGTACTTC. It yields the protein CASSNRDRRYEQYF.

This clonotype has more than one count but fewer than ten. The V call is TRBV24-1, the J call TRBJ2-2; 9 bases fit TRBD2. This CDR3 has 12 residues. Germline loops: CDR1 KGHDR, CDR2 SFDVKD. The trim removed 9 bases at V and 6 bases at J, leaving 1 base unmatched. The chain's CDR3 is CATGTSSGELFF. Written as DNA, the CDR3 is TGTGCCACCGGGACTAGCTCCGGGGAGCTGTTTTTT.

In this sample, this clonotype turned up a few times. The chain joins TRBV20-1 to TRBJ1-5; D perhaps matches TRBD1 (5 bases). The V gene lost 5 bases and the J gene lost 9 bases, with 11 bases spanning the gap. In germline, CDR1 is DFQATT, CDR2 SNEGSKA (reference sequence). This CDR3 region has 11 residues. The CDR3 DNA reads TGCAGTGCTTCGGGGGGGAGGCCCCAGCATTTT. Protein sequence: CSASGGRPQHF.

Sample share makes this clonotype medium-sized. CDR3: CASSGTGTRVNEQFF. The CDR3 bases are TGTGCCAGCAGCGGGACCGGGACTAGGGTGAATGAGCAGTTCTTC. The chain uses TRBV7-9 and TRBJ2-1, with TRBD2 matching 8 bases. The CDR3 is made up of 15 amino acids. Germline V gene lookup returns CDR1 SEHNR and CDR2 FQNEAQ (reference sequence). The trim removed 5 bases at V and 7 bases at J, leaving 10 bases unmatched.